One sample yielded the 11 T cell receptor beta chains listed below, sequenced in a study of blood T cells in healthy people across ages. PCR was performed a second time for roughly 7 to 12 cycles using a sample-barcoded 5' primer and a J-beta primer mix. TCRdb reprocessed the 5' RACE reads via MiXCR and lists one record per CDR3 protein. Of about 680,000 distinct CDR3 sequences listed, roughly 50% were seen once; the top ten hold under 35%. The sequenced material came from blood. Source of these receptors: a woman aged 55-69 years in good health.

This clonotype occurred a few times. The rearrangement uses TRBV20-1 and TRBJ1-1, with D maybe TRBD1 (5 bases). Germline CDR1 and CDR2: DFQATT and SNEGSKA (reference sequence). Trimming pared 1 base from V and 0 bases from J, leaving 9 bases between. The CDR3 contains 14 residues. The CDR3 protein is CSARGGNLNTEAFF. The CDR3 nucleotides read TGCAGTGCTAGAGGGGGGAATCTGAACACTGAAGCTTTCTTT.

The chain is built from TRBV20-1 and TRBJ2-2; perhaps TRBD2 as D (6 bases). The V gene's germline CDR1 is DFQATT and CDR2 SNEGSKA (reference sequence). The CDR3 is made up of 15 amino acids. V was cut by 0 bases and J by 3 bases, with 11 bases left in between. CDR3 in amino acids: CSARDGGRYTGELFF. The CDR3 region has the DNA TGCAGTGCTAGAGACGGAGGGAGGTACACCGGGGAGCTGTTTTTT.

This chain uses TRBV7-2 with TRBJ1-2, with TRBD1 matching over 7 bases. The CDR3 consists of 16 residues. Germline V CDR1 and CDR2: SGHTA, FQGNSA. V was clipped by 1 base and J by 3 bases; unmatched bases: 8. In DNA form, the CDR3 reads TGTGCCAGCAGCTTAGATCGGCAGGGGGATGACTATGGCTACACCTTC. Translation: CASSLDRQGDDYGYTF.

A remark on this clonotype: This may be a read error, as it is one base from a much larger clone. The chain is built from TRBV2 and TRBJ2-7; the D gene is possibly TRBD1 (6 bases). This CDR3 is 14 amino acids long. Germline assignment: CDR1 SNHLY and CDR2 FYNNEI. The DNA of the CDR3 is TGTGCCAGCAGTGAACAGGGGACCTCCTGCGAGCAGTACTTC. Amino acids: CASSEQGTSCEQYF. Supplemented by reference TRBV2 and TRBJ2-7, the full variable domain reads EPEVTQTPSHQVTQMGQEVILRCVPISNHLYFYWYRQILGQKVEFLVSFYNNEISEKSEIFDDQFSVERPDGSNFTLKIRSTKLEDSAMYFCASSEQGTSCEQYFGPGTRLTVT.

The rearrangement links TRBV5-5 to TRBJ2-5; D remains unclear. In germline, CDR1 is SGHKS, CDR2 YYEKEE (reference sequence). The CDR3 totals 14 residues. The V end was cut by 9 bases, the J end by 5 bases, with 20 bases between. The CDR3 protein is CANGEPKVPETQYF. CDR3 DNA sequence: TGTGCCAATGGTGAGCCCAAGGTTCCCGAGACCCAGTACTTC.

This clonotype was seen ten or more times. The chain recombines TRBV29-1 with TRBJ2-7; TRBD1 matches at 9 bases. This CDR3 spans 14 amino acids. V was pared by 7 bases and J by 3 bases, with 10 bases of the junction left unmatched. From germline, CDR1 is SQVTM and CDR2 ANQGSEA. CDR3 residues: CSGTGTGSSYEQYF. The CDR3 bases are TGCAGCGGGACCGGGACAGGGAGCAGCTACGAGCAGTACTTC.

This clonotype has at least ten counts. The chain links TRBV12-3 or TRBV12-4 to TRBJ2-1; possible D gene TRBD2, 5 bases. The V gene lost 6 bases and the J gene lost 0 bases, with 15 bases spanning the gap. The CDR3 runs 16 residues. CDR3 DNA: TGTGCCAGCAGCCCCCGGATGGGGAGCTCCTACAATGAGCAGTTCTTC. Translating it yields CASSPRMGSSYNEQFF.

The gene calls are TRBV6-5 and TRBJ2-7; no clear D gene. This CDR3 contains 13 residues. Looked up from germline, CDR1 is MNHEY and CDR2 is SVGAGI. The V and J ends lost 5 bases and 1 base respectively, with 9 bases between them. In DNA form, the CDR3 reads TGTGCCAGCAGTGCCCAAAGTTCCTACGAGCAGTACTTC. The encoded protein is CASSAQSSYEQYF.

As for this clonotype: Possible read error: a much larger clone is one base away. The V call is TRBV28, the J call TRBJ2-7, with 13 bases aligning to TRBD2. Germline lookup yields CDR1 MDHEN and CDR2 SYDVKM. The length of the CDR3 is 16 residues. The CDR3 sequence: CTSSFLTSGRSYEQYF. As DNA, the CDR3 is TGTACCAGCAGTTTCTTGACTAGCGGGAGGTCCTACGAGCAGTACTTC.

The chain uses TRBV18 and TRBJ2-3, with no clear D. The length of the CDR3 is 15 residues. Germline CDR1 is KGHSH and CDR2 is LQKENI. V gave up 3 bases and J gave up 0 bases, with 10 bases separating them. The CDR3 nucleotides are TGTGCCAGCTCACCTTCCGACGGAAGCACAGATACGCAGTATTTT. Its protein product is CASSPSDGSTDTQYF.

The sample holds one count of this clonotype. The CDR3 is CASTRGRGSIYGYTF. CDR3 nucleotides: TGTGCCAGCACCAGAGGCCGGGGGTCTATCTATGGCTACACCTTC. The chain links TRBV28 to TRBJ1-2, with D possibly being TRBD1 (5 bases). Germline CDR1 and CDR2: MDHEN and SYDVKM. With 7 bases removed from V and 4 bases from J, the gap between germline ends came to 19 bases. CDR3 length equals 15 residues.